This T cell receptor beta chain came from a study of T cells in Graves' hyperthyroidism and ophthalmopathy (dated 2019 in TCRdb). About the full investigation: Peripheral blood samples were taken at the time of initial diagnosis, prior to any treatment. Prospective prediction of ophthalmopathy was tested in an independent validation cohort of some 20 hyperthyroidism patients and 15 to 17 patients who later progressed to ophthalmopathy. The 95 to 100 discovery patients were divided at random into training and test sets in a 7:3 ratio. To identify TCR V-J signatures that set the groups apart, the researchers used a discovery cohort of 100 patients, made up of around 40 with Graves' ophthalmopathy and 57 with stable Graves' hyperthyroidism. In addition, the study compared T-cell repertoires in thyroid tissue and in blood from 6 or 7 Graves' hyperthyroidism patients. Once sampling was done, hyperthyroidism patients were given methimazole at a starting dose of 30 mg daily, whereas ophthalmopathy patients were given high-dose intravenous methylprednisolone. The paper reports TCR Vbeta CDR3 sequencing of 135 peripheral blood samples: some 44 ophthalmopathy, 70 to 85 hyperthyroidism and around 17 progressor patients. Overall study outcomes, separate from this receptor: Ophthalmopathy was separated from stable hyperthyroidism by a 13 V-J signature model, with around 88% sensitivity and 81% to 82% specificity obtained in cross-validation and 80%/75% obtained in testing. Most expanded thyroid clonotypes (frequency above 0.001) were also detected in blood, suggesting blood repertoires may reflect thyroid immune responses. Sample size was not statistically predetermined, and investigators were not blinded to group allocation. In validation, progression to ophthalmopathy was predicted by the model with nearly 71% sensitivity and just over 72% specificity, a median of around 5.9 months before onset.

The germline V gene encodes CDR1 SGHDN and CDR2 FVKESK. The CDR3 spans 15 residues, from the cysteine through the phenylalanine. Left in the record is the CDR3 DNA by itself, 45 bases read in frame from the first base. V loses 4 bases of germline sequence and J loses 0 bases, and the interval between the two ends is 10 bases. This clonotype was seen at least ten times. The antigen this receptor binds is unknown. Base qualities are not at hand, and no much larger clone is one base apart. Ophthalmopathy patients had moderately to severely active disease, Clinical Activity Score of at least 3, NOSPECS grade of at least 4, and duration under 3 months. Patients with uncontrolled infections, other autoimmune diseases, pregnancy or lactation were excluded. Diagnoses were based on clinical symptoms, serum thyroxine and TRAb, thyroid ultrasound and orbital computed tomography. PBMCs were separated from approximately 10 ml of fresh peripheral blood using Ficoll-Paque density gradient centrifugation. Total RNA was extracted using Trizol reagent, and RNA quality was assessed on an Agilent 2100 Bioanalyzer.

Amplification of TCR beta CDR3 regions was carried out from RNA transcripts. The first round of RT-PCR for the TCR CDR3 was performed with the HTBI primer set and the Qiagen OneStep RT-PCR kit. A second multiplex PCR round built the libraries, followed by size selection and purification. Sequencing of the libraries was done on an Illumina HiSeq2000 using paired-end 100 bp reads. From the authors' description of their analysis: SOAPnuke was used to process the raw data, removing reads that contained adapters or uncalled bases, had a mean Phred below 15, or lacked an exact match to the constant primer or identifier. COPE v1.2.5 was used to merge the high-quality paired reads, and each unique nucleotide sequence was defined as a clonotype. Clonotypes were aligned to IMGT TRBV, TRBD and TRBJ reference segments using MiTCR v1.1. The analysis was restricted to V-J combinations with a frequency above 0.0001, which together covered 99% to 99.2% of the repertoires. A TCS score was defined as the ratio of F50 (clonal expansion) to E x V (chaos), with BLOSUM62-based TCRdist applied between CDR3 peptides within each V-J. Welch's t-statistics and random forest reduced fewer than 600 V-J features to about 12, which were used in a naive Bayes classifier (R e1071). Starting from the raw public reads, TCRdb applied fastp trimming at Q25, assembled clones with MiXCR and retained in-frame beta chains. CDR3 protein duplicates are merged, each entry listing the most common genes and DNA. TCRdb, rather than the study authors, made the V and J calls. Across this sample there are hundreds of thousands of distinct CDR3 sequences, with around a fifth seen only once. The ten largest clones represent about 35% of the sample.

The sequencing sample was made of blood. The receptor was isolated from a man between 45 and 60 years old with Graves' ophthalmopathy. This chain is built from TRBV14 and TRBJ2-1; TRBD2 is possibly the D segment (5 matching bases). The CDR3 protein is CASSPGLSSYNEQFF. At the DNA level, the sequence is TGTGCCAGCAGCCCCGGACTCAGCTCCTACAATGAGCAGTTCTTC.